This TCR beta chain emerged from a study of blood T cell repertoires in COVID-19. In the study overall: The United States, Italy and Spain were the sources of the acute and convalescent COVID-19 samples.

This CDR3 comprises 14 residues. After removal of 6 bases from V and 2 bases from J, the junction contained 2 bases not matched to a gene. CDR1 is MNHEY, CDR2 SVGAGI, per germline. In the original processing: Reference gene primer amplification in the assay estimated nucleated cell counts. Profiling relied on immunoSEQ multiplex PCR, and the TCRdb table lists in-frame clones only, not all of them. V, J and clone size are those of that table, while D and trimming were read from the DNA. The repertoire holds 200,000 to 250,000 clones, with about 90% as singletons. The receptor's source is a woman aged 60-70 years with acute or convalescent COVID-19. The source material was peripheral blood. The chain is built from TRBV6-5 and TRBJ1-3, with 9 bases matching TRBD1. CDR3 in amino acids: CASSGTGTGNTIYF. The CDR3 coding sequence is TGTGCCAGCAGCGGGACAGGGACTGGAAACACCATATATTTT.